This T cell receptor beta chain was obtained from a study of blood T cell repertoires in COVID-19. For the study at large: The United States, Italy and Spain were the sources of the acute and convalescent COVID-19 samples. PBMCs, B-cell-depleted T cells, or T cells were the source of the cDNA or gDNA that made up the material.

Per the original methods: Amplification with reference gene primers provided the estimates of nucleated cell counts. Only in-frame clones appear in the TCRdb table, and some are missing; sequencing was by immunoSEQ multiplex PCR. V and J calls and clone size are those listed in that table; D and trimming were worked out from the DNA. The sample lists hundreds of thousands of clones, roughly 86% occurring once. Patients from Seattle were sampled longitudinally, starting during active infection. This CDR3 has 14 residues. Germline trimming cut 7 bases from V and 5 bases from J; bases unmatched to any gene: 9. Germline V gene lookup returns CDR1 SGHAT and CDR2 FQDESV (reference sequence).

Sequences were obtained from peripheral blood. This chain joins TRBV11-1 and TRBJ2-5, with 8 bases aligning to TRBD1. The TCR comes from a woman in her 70s with COVID-19, enrolled during active disease. CDR3 nucleotide sequence: TGTGCCAGCAATGACGCAGGGGGCGGCGAGACCCAGTACTTC. Its protein product is CASNDAGGGETQYF.